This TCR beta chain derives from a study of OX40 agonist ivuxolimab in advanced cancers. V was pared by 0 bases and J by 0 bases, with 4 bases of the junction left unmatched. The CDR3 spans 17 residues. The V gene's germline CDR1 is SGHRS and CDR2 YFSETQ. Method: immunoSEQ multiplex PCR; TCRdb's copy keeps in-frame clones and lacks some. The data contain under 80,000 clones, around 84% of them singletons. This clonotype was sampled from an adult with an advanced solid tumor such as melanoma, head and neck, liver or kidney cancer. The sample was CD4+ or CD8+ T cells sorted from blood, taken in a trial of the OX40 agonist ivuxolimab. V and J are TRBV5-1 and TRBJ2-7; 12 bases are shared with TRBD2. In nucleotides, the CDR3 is TGCGCCAGCAGCTTGGGGCTAGCGGGAGGGCTCTCCTACGAGCAGTACTTC. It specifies CASSLGLAGGLSYEQYF.